The entry below gives a single T cell receptor (beta chain) sequence along with its context. Germline assignment: CDR1 SGHNT and CDR2 YYREEE (reference sequence). CDR3 length: 14 residues. V lost 4 bases to trimming and J lost 8 bases, with 19 bases between them. Survey-level TCR beta sequencing used the immunoSEQ assay. Produced via immunoSEQ multiplex PCR; TCRdb's table is partial and in-frame only. The sample records about 68,000 clones, 93% being singletons. This clonotype was obtained from a man aged 35 to 55 with rheumatoid arthritis. Sequencing was done on a sample of PBMCs. The genes are TRBV5-4 and TRBJ2-7; tentatively, D is TRBD1 (7 bases). This chain's CDR3 is CASSQQGQGGKQYF. DNA for the CDR3: TGTGCCAGCAGCCAACAGGGTCAGGGGGGTAAGCAGTACTTC. Full variable domain (missing parts from reference TRBV5-4 and TRBJ2-7): ETGVTQSPTHLIKTRGQQVTLRCSSQSGHNTVSWYQQALGQGPQFIFQYYREEENGRGNFPPRFSGLQFPNYSSELNVNALELDDSALYLCASSQQGQGGKQYFGPGTRLTVT.